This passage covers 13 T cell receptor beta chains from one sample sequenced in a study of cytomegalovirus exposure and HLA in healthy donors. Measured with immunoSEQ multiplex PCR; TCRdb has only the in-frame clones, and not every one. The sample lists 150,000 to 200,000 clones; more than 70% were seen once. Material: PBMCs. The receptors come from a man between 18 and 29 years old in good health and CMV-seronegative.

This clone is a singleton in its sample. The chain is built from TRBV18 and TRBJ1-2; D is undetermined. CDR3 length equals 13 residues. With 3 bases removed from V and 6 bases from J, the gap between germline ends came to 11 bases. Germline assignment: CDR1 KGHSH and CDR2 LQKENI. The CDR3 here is CASSPGQSNGYTF. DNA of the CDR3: TGTGCCAGCTCACCTGGGCAGTCGAATGGCTACACCTTC.

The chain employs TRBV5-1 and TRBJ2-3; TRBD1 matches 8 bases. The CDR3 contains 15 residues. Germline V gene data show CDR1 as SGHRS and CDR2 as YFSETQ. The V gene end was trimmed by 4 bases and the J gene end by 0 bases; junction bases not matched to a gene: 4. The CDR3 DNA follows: TGCGCCAGCAGCACCCGACAGGGGAGCACAGATACGCAGTATTTT. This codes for CASSTRQGSTDTQYF.

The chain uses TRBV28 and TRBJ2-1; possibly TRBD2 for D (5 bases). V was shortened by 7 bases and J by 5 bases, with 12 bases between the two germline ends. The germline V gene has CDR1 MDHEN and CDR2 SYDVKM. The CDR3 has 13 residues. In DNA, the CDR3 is TGTGCCAGCACTCTGGGAGCTCACAATGAGCAGTTCTTC. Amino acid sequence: CASTLGAHNEQFF.

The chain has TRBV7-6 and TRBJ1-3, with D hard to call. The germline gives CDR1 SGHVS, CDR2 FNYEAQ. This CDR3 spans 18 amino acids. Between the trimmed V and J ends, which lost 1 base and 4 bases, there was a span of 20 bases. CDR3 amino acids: CASSLDFLGCRSGNTIYF. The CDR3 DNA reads TGTGCCAGCAGCTTAGATTTCCTGGGCTGTCGATCCGGAAACACCATATATTTT.

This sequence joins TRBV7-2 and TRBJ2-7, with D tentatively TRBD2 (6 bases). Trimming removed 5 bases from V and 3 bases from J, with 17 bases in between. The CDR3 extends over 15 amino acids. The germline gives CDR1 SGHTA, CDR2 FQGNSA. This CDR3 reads CASSHSKGLNYEQYF. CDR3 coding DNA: TGTGCCAGCAGCCATTCAAAGGGACTCAACTACGAGCAGTACTTC.

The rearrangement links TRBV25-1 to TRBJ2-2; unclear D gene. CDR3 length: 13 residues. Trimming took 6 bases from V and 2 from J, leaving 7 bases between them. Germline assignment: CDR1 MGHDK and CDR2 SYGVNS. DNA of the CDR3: TGTGCCAGCAGAGACACCAACACCGGGGAGCTGTTTTTT. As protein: CASRDTNTGELFF.

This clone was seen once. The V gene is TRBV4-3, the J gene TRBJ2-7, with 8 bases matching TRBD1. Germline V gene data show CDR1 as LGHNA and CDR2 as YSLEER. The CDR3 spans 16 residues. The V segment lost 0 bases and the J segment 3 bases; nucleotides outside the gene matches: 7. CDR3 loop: CASSQEGRTGIYEQYF. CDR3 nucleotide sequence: TGCGCCAGCAGCCAAGAGGGCAGGACAGGGATCTACGAGCAGTACTTC.

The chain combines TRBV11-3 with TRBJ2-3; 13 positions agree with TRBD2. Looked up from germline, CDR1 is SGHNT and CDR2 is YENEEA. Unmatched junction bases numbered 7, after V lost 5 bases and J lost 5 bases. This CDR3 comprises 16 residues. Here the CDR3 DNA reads TGTGCCAGCAGCGCCCGACTAGCGGGGGGCTTAGATACGCAGTATTTT. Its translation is CASSARLAGGLDTQYF.

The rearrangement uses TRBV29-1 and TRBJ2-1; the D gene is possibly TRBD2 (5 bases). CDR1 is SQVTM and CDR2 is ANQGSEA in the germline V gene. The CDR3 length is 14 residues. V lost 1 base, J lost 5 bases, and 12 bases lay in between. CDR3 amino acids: CSVEGISEDNEQFF. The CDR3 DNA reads TGCAGCGTTGAAGGCATTAGCGAGGACAATGAGCAGTTCTTC.

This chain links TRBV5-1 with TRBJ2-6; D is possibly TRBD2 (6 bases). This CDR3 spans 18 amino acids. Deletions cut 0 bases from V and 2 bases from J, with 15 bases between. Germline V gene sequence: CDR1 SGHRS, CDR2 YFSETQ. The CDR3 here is CASSLGRQGLAGANVLTF. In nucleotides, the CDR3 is TGCGCCAGCAGCTTGGGTCGGCAGGGACTGGCTGGGGCCAACGTCCTGACTTTC. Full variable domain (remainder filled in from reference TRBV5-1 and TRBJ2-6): KAGVTQTPRYLIKTRGQQVTLSCSPISGHRSVSWYQQTPGQGLQFLFEYFSETQRNKGNFPGRFSGRQFSNSRSEMNVSTLELGDSALYLCASSLGRQGLAGANVLTFGAGSRLTVL.

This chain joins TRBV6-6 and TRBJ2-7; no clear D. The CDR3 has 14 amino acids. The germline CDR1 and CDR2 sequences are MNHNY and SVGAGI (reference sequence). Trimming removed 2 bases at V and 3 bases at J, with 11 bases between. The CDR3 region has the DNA TGTGCCAGCAGTTACCCCACTGATAGCTACGAGCAGTACTTC. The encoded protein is CASSYPTDSYEQYF.

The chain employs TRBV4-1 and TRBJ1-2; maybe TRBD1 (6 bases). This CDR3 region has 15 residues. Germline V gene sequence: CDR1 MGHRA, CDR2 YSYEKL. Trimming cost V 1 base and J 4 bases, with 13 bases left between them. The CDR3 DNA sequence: TGCGCCAGCAGCCAAGCCGGGGGGCCCTCCTATGGCTACACCTTC. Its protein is CASSQAGGPSYGYTF.

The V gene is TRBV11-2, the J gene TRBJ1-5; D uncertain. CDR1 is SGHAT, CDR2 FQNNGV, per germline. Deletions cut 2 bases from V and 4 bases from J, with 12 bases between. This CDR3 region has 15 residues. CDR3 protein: CASSLTWQSNQPQHF. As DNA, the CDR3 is TGTGCCAGCAGCTTAACATGGCAGTCAAATCAGCCCCAGCATTTT.